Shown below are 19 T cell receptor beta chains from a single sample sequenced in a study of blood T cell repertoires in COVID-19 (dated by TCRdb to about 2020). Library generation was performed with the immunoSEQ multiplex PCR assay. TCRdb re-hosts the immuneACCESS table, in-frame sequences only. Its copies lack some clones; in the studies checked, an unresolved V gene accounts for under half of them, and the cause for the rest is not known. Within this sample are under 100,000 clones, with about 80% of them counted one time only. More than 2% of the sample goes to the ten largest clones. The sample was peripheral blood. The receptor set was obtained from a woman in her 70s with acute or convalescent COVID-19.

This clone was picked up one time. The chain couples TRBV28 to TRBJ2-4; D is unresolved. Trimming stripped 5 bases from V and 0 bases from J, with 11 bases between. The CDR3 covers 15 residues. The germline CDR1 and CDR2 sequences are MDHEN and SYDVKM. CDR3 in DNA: TGTGCCAGCAGTAGGAGCCACGTAGCCAAAAACATTCAGTACTTC. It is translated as CASSRSHVAKNIQYF.

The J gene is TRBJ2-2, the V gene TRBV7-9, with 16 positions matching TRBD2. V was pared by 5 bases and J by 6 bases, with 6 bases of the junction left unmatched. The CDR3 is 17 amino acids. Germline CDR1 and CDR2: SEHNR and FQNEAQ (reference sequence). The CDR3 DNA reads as TGTGCCAGCAGCGGGACTAGCGGGGGGGCCGTGGCCGGGGAGCTGTTTTTT. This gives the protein CASSGTSGGAVAGELFF. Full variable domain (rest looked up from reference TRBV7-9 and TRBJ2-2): DTGVSQNPRHKITKRGQNVTFRCDPISEHNRLYWYRQTLGQGPEFLTYFQNEAQLEKSRLLSDRFSAERPKGSFSTLEIQRTEQGDSAMYLCASSGTSGGAVAGELFFGEGSRLTVL.

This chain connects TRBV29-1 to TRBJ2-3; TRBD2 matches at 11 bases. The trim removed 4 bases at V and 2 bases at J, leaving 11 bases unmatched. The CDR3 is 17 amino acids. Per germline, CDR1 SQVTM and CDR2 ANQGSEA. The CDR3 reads CSVAASGGKGATDTQYF. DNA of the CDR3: TGCAGCGTTGCAGCTAGCGGGGGGAAGGGGGCCACAGATACGCAGTATTTT.

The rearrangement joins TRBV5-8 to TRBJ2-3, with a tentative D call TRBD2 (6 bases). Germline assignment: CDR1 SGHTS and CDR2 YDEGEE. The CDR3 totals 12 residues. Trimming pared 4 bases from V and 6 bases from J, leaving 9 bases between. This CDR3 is CASSGRLDTQYF. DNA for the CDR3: TGTGCCAGCAGCGGGAGGCTTGATACGCAGTATTTT.

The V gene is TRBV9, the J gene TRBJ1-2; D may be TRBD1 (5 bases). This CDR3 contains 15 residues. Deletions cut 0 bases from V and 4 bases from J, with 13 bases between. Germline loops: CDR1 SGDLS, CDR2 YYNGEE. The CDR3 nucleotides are TGTGCCAGCAGCGTAGGTCCCGACAGTGCCTATGGCTACACCTTC. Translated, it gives CASSVGPDSAYGYTF.

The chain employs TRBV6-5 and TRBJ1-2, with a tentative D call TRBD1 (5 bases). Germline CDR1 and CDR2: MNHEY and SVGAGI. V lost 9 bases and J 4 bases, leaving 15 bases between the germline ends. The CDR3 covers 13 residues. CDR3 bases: TGTGCCAGTTCCTTGGAGGGGCTCTATGGCTACACCTTC. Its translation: CASSLEGLYGYTF.

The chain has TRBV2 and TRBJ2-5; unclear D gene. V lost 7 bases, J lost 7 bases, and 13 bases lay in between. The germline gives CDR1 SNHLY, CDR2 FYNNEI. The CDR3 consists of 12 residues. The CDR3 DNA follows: TGTGCCAGCACCGGCGGTAGCTGGACCCAGTACTTC. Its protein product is CASTGGSWTQYF.

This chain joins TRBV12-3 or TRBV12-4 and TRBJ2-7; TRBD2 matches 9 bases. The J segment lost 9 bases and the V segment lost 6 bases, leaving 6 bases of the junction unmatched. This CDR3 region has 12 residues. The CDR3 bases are TGTGCCAGCAGCTCTACTAGCGGGCGGCAGTACTTC. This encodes CASSSTSGRQYF.

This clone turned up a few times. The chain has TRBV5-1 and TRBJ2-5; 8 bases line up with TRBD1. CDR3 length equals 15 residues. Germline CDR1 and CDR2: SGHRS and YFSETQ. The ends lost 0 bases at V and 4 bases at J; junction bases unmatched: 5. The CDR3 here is CASSLVPGGPETQYF. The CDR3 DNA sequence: TGCGCCAGCAGCTTGGTGCCAGGGGGCCCAGAGACCCAGTACTTC.

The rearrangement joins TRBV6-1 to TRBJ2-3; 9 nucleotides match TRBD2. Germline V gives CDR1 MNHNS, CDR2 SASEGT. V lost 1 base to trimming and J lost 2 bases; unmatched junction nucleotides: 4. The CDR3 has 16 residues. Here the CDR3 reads CASSEESGGNTDTQYF. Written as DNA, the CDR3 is TGTGCCAGCAGTGAAGAAAGCGGGGGGAACACAGATACGCAGTATTTT.

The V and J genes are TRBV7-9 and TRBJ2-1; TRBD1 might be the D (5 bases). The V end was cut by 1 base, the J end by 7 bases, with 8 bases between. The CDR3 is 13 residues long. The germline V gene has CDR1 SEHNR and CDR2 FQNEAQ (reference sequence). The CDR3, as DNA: TGTGCCAGCAGCTTAGGGACATTTAATGAGCAGTTCTTC. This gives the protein CASSLGTFNEQFF. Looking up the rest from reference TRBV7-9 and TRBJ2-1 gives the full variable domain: DTGVSQNPRHKITKRGQNVTFRCDPISEHNRLYWYRQTLGQGPEFLTYFQNEAQLEKSRLLSDRFSAERPKGSFSTLEIQRTEQGDSAMYLCASSLGTFNEQFFGPGTRLTVL.

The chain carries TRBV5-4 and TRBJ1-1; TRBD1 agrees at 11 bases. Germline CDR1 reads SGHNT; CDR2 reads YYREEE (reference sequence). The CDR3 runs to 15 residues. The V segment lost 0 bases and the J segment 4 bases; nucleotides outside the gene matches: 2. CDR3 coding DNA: TGTGCCAGCAGCTTGGGGGGGACAGGGGGCACTGAAGCTTTCTTT. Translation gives CASSLGGTGGTEAFF.

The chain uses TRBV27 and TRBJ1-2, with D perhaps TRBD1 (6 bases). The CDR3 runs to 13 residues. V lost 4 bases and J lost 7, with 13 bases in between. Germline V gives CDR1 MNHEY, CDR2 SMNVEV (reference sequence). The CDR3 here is CASSSNRALGYTF. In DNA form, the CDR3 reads TGTGCCAGCAGTTCCAACAGGGCCCTTGGCTACACCTTC.

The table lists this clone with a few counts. CDR3 protein: CASRLGGEWGYTF. The CDR3 DNA sequence: TGTGCCAGCAGATTGGGAGGGGAGTGGGGCTACACCTTC. This chain links TRBV25-1 with TRBJ1-2, with D perhaps matching TRBD1 (5 bases). The CDR3 runs to 13 residues. Germline V lookup: CDR1 MGHDK, CDR2 SYGVNS. Deletions cut 6 bases from V and 8 bases from J, with 16 bases between.

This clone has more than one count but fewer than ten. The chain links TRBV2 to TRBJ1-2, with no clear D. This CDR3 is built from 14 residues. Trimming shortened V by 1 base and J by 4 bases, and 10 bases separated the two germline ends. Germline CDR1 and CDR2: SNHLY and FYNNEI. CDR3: CASSEEAGLYGYTF. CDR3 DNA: TGTGCCAGCAGTGAAGAGGCGGGCCTCTATGGCTACACCTTC.

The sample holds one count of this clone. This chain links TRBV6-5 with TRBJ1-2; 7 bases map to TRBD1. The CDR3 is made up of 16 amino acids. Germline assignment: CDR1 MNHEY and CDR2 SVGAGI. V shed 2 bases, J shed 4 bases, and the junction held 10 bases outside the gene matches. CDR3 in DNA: TGTGCCAGCAGTTACACCGGGACAGACATATTCTATGGCTACACCTTC. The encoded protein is CASSYTGTDIFYGYTF.

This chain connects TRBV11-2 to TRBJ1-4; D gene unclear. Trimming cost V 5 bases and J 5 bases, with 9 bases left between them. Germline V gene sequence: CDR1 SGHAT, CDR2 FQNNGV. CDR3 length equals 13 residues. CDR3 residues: CASSSGRNEKLFF. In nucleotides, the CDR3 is TGTGCCAGCAGCAGCGGACGGAATGAAAAACTGTTTTTT.

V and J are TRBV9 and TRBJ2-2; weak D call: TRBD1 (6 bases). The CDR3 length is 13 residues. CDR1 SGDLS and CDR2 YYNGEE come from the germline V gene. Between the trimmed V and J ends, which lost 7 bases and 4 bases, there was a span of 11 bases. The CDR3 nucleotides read TGTGCCAGCGGCAGGGGCCCCACCGGGGAGCTGTTTTTT. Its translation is CASGRGPTGELFF.

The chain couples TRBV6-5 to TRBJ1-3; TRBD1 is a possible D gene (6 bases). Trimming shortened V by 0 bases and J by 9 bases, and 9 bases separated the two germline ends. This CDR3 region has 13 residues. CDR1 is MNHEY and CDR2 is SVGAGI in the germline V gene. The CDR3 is CASSYSTGGTIYF. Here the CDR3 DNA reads TGTGCCAGCAGTTACTCGACAGGTGGCACCATATATTTT.